Below, 29 T cell receptor beta chains from the same sample are listed, as sequenced in a study of CD8 T cells in ankylosing spondylitis. From the 5' RACE reads, TCRdb called clonotypes with MiXCR, one entry per CDR3 protein. The table has 160,000 or so distinct CDR3 sequences, around 8.9% seen once. The sequenced sample consisted of blood, either unsorted or a sorted T cell fraction (not recorded which). The receptor source for this set is a female donor with ankylosing spondylitis or in good health (not recorded which).

The chain couples TRBV5-4 to TRBJ1-6; D remains unclear. The germline V gene has CDR1 SGHNT and CDR2 YYREEE (reference sequence). CDR3 size: 15 residues. The V and J ends lost 2 bases and 8 bases respectively, with 14 bases between them. CDR3 nucleotide sequence: TGTGCCAGCAGCTTCGGGGTGGATTTGGATTCACCCCTCCACTTT. It translates to CASSFGVDLDSPLHF.

This clonotype has a count of ten or more. The rearrangement links TRBV9 to TRBJ1-2, with a tentative D call TRBD1 (5 bases). This CDR3 is built from 16 residues. V dropped 3 bases and J dropped 5 bases, with 20 bases sitting between them. Germline loops: CDR1 SGDLS, CDR2 YYNGEE. CDR3 nucleotides: TGTGCCAGCAGCGCAACCGGGACGGGGCTTGGGTATGGCTACACCTTC. Its translation is CASSATGTGLGYGYTF. The full variable domain, rest sourced from reference TRBV9 and TRBJ1-2, is DSGVTQTPKHLITATGQRVTLRCSPRSGDLSVYWYQQSLDQGLQFLIQYYNGEERAKGNILERFSAQQFPDLHSELNLSSLELGDSALYFCASSATGTGLGYGYTFGSGTRLTVV.

V usage is TRBV19 and J usage is TRBJ2-4; unclear D gene. CDR1 and CDR2 from the germline V gene are LNHDA and SQIVND (reference sequence). The CDR3 spans 12 residues. Deletions cut 3 bases from V and 6 bases from J, with 6 bases between. DNA for the CDR3: TGTGCCAGTAGTATGGACGGAAACATTCAGTACTTC. Its protein is CASSMDGNIQYF.

In its sample, this clonotype was seen many times. The V gene is TRBV12-3 or TRBV12-4, the J gene TRBJ2-7; 8 nucleotides agree with TRBD1. With 5 bases clipped from V and 1 base from J, the junction kept 13 bases outside the gene matches. The CDR3 covers 17 residues. The CDR3 region is CASSAAWTGYASYEQYF. The CDR3 DNA sequence: TGTGCCAGCAGTGCCGCCTGGACAGGGTACGCGTCCTACGAGCAGTACTTC.

The chain combines TRBV5-4 with TRBJ2-3, with D perhaps TRBD2 (5 bases). This CDR3 has 16 amino acids. Germline CDR1 SGHNT, CDR2 YYREEE (reference sequence). The V gene lost 0 bases and the J gene lost 0 bases, with 11 bases spanning the gap. CDR3 residues: CASSLGGSASTDTQYF. Written as DNA, the CDR3 is TGTGCCAGCAGCTTGGGTGGTAGCGCCAGCACAGATACGCAGTATTTT.

This clonotype was observed at least ten times. This chain joins TRBV12-3 or TRBV12-4 and TRBJ2-3; 11 bases are shared with TRBD2. The CDR3 length is 16 residues. V was pared by 6 bases and J by 6 bases, with 11 bases of the junction left unmatched. The DNA of the CDR3 is TGTGCCAGCAGCCCCCTACTAGCGGGAGAGTCCGATACGCAGTATTTT. Residues: CASSPLLAGESDTQYF.

Only a few counts were recorded for this clonotype. The chain is built from TRBV5-8 and TRBJ2-5; D is unresolved. This CDR3 contains 14 residues. Between the trimmed V and J ends, which lost 2 bases and 1 base, there was a span of 9 bases. Germline lookup yields CDR1 SGHTS and CDR2 YDEGEE. CDR3 loop: CASSFGVGQETQYF. The CDR3 DNA reads TGTGCCAGCAGCTTTGGGGTCGGCCAAGAGACCCAGTACTTC.

Many counts were recorded for this clonotype. The rearrangement uses TRBV20-1 and TRBJ1-2; a possible D gene is TRBD1 (5 bases). The CDR3 totals 14 residues. V lost 5 bases and J 0 bases, leaving 13 bases between the germline ends. The germline gives CDR1 DFQATT, CDR2 SNEGSKA (reference sequence). DNA of the CDR3: TGCAGTGCTCCCCCCCCAGGGTCTAACTATGGCTACACCTTC. The encoded protein is CSAPPPGSNYGYTF.

This clonotype was counted a few times. Here the CDR3 reads CASSQELAGYYEQYF. The CDR3 nucleotides read TGTGCCAGCAGCCAGGAACTAGCGGGGTACTACGAGCAGTACTTC. This chain joins TRBV4-2 and TRBJ2-7, with 10 nucleotides matching TRBD2. Germline lookup yields CDR1 LGHNA and CDR2 YNFKEQ. Trimming at V came to 3 bases and at J to 3 bases, leaving 5 bases not matched to a gene. The CDR3 runs to 15 residues.

In this sample, this clonotype turned up a few times. The chain carries TRBV3-1 and TRBJ2-7; D ambiguous. The length of the CDR3 is 14 residues. CDR1 is LGHDT, CDR2 YNNKEL, per germline (reference sequence). The germline V and J ends were trimmed by 2 bases and 3 bases, with 11 bases remaining between them. This CDR3 reads CASSQMTDFYEQYF. The CDR3, as DNA: TGTGCCAGCAGCCAAATGACGGATTTCTACGAGCAGTACTTC.

This clonotype was detected a few times. The chain joins TRBV13 to TRBJ2-1, with 7 nucleotides matching TRBD1. Trimming at V came to 3 bases and at J to 8 bases, leaving 10 bases not matched to a gene. Germline V gene data show CDR1 as PRHDT and CDR2 as FYEKMQ (reference sequence). This CDR3 spans 15 amino acids. The chain's CDR3 is CASSLEGGPPDEQFF. The CDR3 DNA is TGTGCCAGCAGCTTGGAAGGGGGCCCCCCCGATGAGCAGTTCTTC.

This clonotype was seen more than once but under ten times. The chain uses TRBV20-1 and TRBJ1-2, with D tentatively TRBD1 (6 bases). The CDR3 contains 14 residues. V shed 3 bases and J shed 8 bases, with 19 bases lying between them. The germline V gene encodes CDR1 DFQATT and CDR2 SNEGSKA (reference sequence). Written as DNA, the CDR3 is TGCAGTGCTAGTCAAGGGGGACTCTCATTAGGCTACACCTTC. Its protein product is CSASQGGLSLGYTF.

The V gene is TRBV29-1, the J gene TRBJ2-7; perhaps TRBD2 as D (6 bases). In germline, CDR1 is SQVTM, CDR2 ANQGSEA. The CDR3 loop spans 13 amino acids. V shed 3 bases and J shed 6 bases, with 15 bases lying between them. CDR3 DNA: TGCAGCGTTGATATGGGCCTGGGGGGCGAGCAGTACTTC. As protein: CSVDMGLGGEQYF.

The table lists this clonotype with many counts. One end of the junction varies from germline; a read error may be responsible. V gene TRBV12-3 or TRBV12-4 combines with J gene TRBJ2-1; 9 nucleotides line up with TRBD2. CDR3 size: 13 residues. In nucleotides, the CDR3 is TGTGCCAGCAGTTGGGGACTAGCCGATCTAACGCTCTTC. It translates to CASSWGLADLTLF.

This clonotype was seen more than once but under ten times. This chain links TRBV6-1 with TRBJ1-6, with D perhaps TRBD1 (5 bases). Trimming left V 6 bases short and J 6 bases short, with 12 bases between. CDR3 size: 14 residues. Germline V gives CDR1 MNHNS, CDR2 SASEGT. Here the CDR3 reads CASRMEGINSPLHF. The CDR3 region has the DNA TGTGCCAGCAGGATGGAGGGGATTAATTCACCCCTCCACTTT.

This clonotype was seen a few times. This sequence joins TRBV19 and TRBJ1-1; D is ambiguous. Germline V CDR1 and CDR2: LNHDA, SQIVND (reference sequence). This CDR3 has 11 amino acids. V dropped 6 bases and J dropped 10 bases, with 12 bases sitting between them. This chain's CDR3 is CASRTPSGAFF. CDR3 nucleotide sequence: TGTGCCAGTAGAACCCCCTCGGGAGCTTTCTTT.

The rearrangement uses TRBV28 and TRBJ1-2; a possible D gene is TRBD1 (5 bases). CDR1 and CDR2 (germline): MDHEN, SYDVKM. The CDR3 runs to 12 residues. Trimming removed 6 bases at V and 6 bases at J, with 11 bases between. The CDR3 nucleotides are TGTGCCAGCAGGGCCGGGACGGATGGCTACACCTTC. Protein: CASRAGTDGYTF.

This clonotype was seen a handful of times. The V call is TRBV12-3 or TRBV12-4, the J call TRBJ1-2; possibly TRBD1 for D (5 bases). The V end lost 4 bases, the J end lost 1 base, and 10 bases lay between the germline ends. This CDR3 comprises 14 residues. This chain's CDR3 is CASSYDRVNYGYTF. The CDR3, as DNA: TGTGCCAGCAGTTACGACAGAGTTAACTATGGCTACACCTTC.

This clonotype was recorded a few times. This rearrangement joins TRBV6-2 or TRBV6-3 to TRBJ2-7; TRBD1 matches 10 bases. Germline V lookup: CDR1 MNHEY, CDR2 SVGEGT. The junction had 6 bases not matched to a gene; V was cut back by 7 bases and J by 3 bases. The CDR3 totals 14 residues. This CDR3 is CASTAWDRGYEQYF. The DNA for the CDR3 is TGTGCCAGCACTGCATGGGACAGGGGCTACGAGCAGTACTTC.

This clonotype was seen at least ten times. This rearrangement joins TRBV24-1 to TRBJ1-1; 8 positions agree with TRBD1. CDR3 length: 17 residues. The germline V gene has CDR1 KGHDR and CDR2 SFDVKD. The V gene end was trimmed by 4 bases and the J gene end by 1 base; junction bases not matched to a gene: 10. CDR3 DNA: TGTGCCACCAGTGACCCCCGGGACAGGAAAGGGAACACTGAAGCTTTCTTT. Encoded protein: CATSDPRDRKGNTEAFF.

The chain has TRBV6-6 and TRBJ2-2; 9 bases are a match to TRBD2. This CDR3 is 16 amino acids long. Looked up from germline, CDR1 is MNHNY and CDR2 is SVGAGI (reference sequence). V was clipped by 0 bases and J by 4 bases; unmatched bases: 3. CDR3 loop: CASSYSSGRSTGELFF. The CDR3 DNA is TGTGCCAGCAGTTACTCTAGCGGGAGAAGCACCGGGGAGCTGTTTTTT.

The chain recombines TRBV28 with TRBJ2-7; D gene uncertain. The CDR3 covers 16 residues. V dropped 6 bases and J dropped 2 bases, with 20 bases sitting between them. Per the germline V gene, CDR1 is MDHEN and CDR2 is SYDVKM. The CDR3 spells CASSQGNGLLAYEQYF. In DNA form, the CDR3 reads TGTGCCAGCAGCCAAGGGAACGGTTTATTAGCCTACGAGCAGTACTTC.

This CDR3 reads CATPTPLGEGYGYTF. CDR3 in DNA: TGTGCCACCCCTACTCCCCTAGGAGAGGGCTATGGCTACACCTTC. The chain has TRBV2 and TRBJ1-2, with D unclear. CDR1 SNHLY and CDR2 FYNNEI come from the germline V gene. V was clipped by 10 bases and J by 4 bases, with 22 bases between them. The CDR3 length is 15 residues.

The table lists this clonotype with a few counts. V and J are TRBV2 and TRBJ2-3; TRBD2 matches 7 bases. The CDR3 length is 15 residues. Germline CDR1 and CDR2: SNHLY and FYNNEI. Trimming at V came to 6 bases and at J to 6 bases, leaving 12 bases not matched to a gene. This chain's CDR3 is CASSGRTTPEDTQYF. The CDR3 DNA reads as TGTGCCAGCAGCGGGAGGACTACCCCAGAGGATACGCAGTATTTT. Together with reference TRBV2 and TRBJ2-3, the CDR3 gives the full variable domain: EPEVTQTPSHQVTQMGQEVILRCVPISNHLYFYWYRQILGQKVEFLVSFYNNEISEKSEIFDDQFSVERPDGSNFTLKIRSTKLEDSAMYFCASSGRTTPEDTQYFGPGTRLTVL.

This clonotype was counted only a few times. The rearrangement joins TRBV7-2 to TRBJ2-3, with 7 bases matching TRBD1. CDR3 size: 15 residues. The V gene's germline CDR1 is SGHTA and CDR2 FQGNSA. The V gene end was trimmed by 5 bases and the J gene end by 5 bases; junction bases not matched to a gene: 10. DNA of the CDR3: TGTGCCAGCAGCCACTGGAGCAGGGGGATAGATACGCAGTATTTT. Amino acids: CASSHWSRGIDTQYF. Full variable domain (outside the CDR3, taken from reference TRBV7-2 and TRBJ2-3): GAGVSQSPSNKVTEKGKDVELRCDPISGHTALYWYRQSLGQGLEFLIYFQGNSAPDKSGLPSDRFSAERTGGSVSTLTIQRTQQEDSAVYLCASSHWSRGIDTQYFGPGTRLTVL.

This chain joins TRBV2 and TRBJ2-3; D is possibly TRBD1 (5 bases). V was trimmed by 1 base and J by 9 bases, leaving 11 bases between them. Germline CDR1 and CDR2: SNHLY and FYNNEI. The CDR3 runs 13 residues. CDR3 DNA: TGTGCCAGCAGTGAAGGACAGTTTCAAACGCAGTATTTT. Its translation is CASSEGQFQTQYF.

This clonotype showed up many times. The chain uses TRBV20-1 and TRBJ2-5; the D is unclear. CDR1 and CDR2 (germline): DFQATT, SNEGSKA (reference sequence). Trimming took 5 bases from V and 5 from J, leaving 12 bases between them. The CDR3 contains 12 residues. The CDR3 loop is CSAWSPRETQYF. The CDR3 DNA is TGCAGTGCTTGGAGCCCTCGGGAGACCCAGTACTTC.

The chain joins TRBV9 to TRBJ2-1; the D gene is possibly TRBD2 (7 bases). Looked up from germline, CDR1 is SGDLS and CDR2 is YYNGEE. Trimming left V 4 bases short and J 9 bases short, with 14 bases between. The CDR3 runs to 13 residues. Here the CDR3 DNA reads TGTGCCAGCAGCTTAGGGGGGGCGACTGAGCAGTTCTTC. Translated, it gives CASSLGGATEQFF.

There are many counts of this clonotype. The chain carries TRBV12-3 or TRBV12-4 and TRBJ1-1; D gene ambiguous. The CDR3 extends over 15 amino acids. V shed 6 bases and J shed 0 bases, with 14 bases lying between them. For the CDR3, the DNA is TGTGCCAGCAGCTTCGAGGGCGGATTGAACACTGAAGCTTTCTTT. Residues: CASSFEGGLNTEAFF.